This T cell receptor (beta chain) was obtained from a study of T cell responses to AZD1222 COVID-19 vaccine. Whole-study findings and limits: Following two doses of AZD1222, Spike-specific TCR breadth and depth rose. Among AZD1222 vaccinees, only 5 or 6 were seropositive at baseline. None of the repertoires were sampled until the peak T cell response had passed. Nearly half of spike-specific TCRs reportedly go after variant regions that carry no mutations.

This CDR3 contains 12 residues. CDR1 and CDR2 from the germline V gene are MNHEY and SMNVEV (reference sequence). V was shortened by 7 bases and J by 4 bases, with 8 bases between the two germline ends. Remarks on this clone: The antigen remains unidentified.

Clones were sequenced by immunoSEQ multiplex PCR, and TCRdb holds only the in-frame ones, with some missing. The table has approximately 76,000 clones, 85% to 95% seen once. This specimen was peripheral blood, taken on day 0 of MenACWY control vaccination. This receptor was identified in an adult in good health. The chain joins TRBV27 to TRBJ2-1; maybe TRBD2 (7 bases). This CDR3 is CASKGGYNEQFF. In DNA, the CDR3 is TGTGCCAGCAAGGGGGGGTACAATGAGCAGTTCTTC.